Following are 5 T cell receptor beta chains from one sample sequenced in a study of T cells in localized non-small cell lung cancer. TCRdb keeps only in-frame clones here, not all; method: immunoSEQ multiplex PCR. The repertoire has tens of thousands of clones, over 70% of them found once; the top ten carry roughly 17%. Specimen: peripheral blood mononuclear cells, collected before any cancer treatment. The receptor source for this set is a man between 40 and 70 years old with stage III lung adenocarcinoma.

The sample holds a few counts of this clone. This chain connects TRBV19 to TRBJ2-2; 7 bases fit TRBD1. The germline V gene has CDR1 LNHDA and CDR2 SQIVND (reference sequence). The CDR3 totals 14 residues. The J segment lost 4 bases and the V segment lost 5 bases, leaving 4 bases of the junction unmatched. CDR3 protein: CASSHRGSTGELFF. The CDR3 DNA reads as TGTGCCAGTAGTCACAGGGGTTCCACCGGGGAGCTGTTTTTT.

The rearrangement uses TRBV7-3 and TRBJ2-5, with D unclear. V was pared by 0 bases and J by 5 bases, with 13 bases between. Looked up from germline, CDR1 is SGHTA and CDR2 is FQGTGA. The CDR3 loop spans 15 amino acids. The CDR3 sequence is CASSLTASDGETQYF. The CDR3 DNA reads as TGTGCCAGCAGCTTAACGGCATCCGATGGGGAGACCCAGTACTTC. Drawing the rest from reference TRBV7-3 and TRBJ2-5, the complete variable domain is GAGVSQTPSNKVTEKGKYVELRCDPISGHTALYWYRQSLGQGPEFLIYFQGTGAADDSGLPNDRFFAVRPEGSVSTLKIQRTERGDSAVYLCASSLTASDGETQYFGPGTRLLVL.

The J gene is TRBJ2-5, the V gene TRBV18; D ambiguous. The CDR3 spans 13 residues. V lost 3 bases and J 3 bases, leaving 8 bases between the germline ends. From germline, CDR1 is KGHSH and CDR2 LQKENI. DNA for the CDR3: TGTGCCAGCTCACCTCGGGTGGAAGAGACCCAGTACTTC. This codes for CASSPRVEETQYF.

V gene TRBV6-1 combines with J gene TRBJ2-7; D is uncertain. Germline lookup yields CDR1 MNHNS and CDR2 SASEGT. V lost 1 base and J lost 6, with 1 base in between. The CDR3 extends over 10 amino acids. This CDR3 is CASSEVEQYF. CDR3 coding DNA: TGTGCCAGCAGTGAAGTCGAGCAGTACTTC.

This sequence joins TRBV5-4 and TRBJ1-1, with D perhaps matching TRBD1 (6 bases). Germline V gene data show CDR1 as SGHNT and CDR2 as YYREEE (reference sequence). This CDR3 comprises 14 residues. The V end was cut by 3 bases, the J end by 4 bases, with 13 bases between. In DNA form, the CDR3 reads TGTGCCAGCAGCTCCTACAGGGAAGTCACTGAAGCTTTCTTT. It translates to CASSSYREVTEAFF.